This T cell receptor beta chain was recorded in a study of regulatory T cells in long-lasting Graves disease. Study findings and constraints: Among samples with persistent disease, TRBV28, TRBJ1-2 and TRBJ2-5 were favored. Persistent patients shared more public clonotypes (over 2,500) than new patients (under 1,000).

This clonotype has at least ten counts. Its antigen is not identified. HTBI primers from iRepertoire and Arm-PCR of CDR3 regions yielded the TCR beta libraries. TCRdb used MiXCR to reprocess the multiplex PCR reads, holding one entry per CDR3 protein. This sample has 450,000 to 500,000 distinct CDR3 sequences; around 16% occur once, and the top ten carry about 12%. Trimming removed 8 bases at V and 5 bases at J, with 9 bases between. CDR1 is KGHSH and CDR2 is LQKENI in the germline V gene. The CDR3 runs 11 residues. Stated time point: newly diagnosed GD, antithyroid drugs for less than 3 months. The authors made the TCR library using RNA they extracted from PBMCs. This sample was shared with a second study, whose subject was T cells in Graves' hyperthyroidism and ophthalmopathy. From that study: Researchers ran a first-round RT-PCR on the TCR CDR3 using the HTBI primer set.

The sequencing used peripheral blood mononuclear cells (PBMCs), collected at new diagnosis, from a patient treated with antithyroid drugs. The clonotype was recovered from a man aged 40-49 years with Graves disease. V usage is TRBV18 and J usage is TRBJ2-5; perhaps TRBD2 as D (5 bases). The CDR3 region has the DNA TGTGCCAGCAGCCCGGGGGAGACCCAGTACTTC. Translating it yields CASSPGETQYF.